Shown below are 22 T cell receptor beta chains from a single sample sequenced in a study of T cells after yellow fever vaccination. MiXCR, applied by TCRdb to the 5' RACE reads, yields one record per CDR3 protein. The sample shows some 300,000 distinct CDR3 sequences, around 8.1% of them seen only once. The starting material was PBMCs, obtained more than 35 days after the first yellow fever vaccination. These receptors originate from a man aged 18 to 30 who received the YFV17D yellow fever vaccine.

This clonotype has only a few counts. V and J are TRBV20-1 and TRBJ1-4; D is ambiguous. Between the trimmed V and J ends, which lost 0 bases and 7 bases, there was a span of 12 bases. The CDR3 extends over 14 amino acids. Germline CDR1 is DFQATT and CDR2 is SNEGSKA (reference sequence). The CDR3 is CSAREGPVGEKLFF. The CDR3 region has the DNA TGCAGTGCTAGAGAGGGCCCAGTGGGTGAAAAACTGTTTTTT.

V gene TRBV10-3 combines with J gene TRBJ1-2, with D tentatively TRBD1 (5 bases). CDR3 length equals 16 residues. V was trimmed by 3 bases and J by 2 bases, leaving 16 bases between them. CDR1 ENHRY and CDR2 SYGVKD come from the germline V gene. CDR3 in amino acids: CAISESGHQGNYGYTF. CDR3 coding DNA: TGTGCCATCAGTGAATCGGGGCACCAGGGAAACTATGGCTACACCTTC.

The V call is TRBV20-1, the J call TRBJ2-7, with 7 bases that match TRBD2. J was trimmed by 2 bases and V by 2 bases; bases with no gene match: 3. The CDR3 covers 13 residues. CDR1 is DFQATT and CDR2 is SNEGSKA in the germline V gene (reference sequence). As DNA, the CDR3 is TGCAGTGCTAGACGGGAGGCGCCCTACGAGCAGTACGTC. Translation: CSARREAPYEQYV.

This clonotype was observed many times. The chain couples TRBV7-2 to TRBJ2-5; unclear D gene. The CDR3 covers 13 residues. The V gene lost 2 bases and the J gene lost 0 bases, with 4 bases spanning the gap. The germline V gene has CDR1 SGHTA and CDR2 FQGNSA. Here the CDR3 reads CASSLSNQETQYF. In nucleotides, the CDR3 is TGTGCCAGCAGCTTAAGTAACCAAGAGACCCAGTACTTC.

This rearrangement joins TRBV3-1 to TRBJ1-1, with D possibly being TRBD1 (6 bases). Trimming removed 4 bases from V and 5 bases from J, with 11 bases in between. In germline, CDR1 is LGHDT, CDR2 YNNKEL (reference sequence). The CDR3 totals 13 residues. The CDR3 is CASSREGETEAFF. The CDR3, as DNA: TGTGCCAGCAGCCGGGAGGGGGAGACTGAAGCTTTCTTT. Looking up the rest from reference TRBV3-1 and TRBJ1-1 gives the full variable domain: DTAVSQTPKYLVTQMGNDKSIKCEQNLGHDTMYWYKQDSKKFLKIMFSYNNKELIINETVPNRFSPKSPDKAHLNLHINSLELGDSAVYFCASSREGETEAFFGQGTRLTVV.

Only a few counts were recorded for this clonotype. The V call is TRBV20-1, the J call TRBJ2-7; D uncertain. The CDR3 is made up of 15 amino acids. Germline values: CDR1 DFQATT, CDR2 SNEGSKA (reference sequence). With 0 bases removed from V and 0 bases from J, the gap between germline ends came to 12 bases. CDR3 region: CSARDQASASYEQYF. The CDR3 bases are TGCAGTGCTAGAGACCAGGCTTCAGCCTCCTACGAGCAGTACTTC.

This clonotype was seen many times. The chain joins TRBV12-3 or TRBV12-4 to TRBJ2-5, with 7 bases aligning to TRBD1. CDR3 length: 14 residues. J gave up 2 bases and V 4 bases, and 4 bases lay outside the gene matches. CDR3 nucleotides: TGTGCCAGCAGTTCCTCGACAGGGCAAGAGACCCAGTACTTC. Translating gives CASSSSTGQETQYF.

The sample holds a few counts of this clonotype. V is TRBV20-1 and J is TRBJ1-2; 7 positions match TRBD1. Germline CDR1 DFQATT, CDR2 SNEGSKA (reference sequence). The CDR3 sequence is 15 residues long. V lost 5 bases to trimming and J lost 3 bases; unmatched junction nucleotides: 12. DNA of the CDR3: TGCAGTGCTCCCCGAGGGCAACAGGGGCACTATGGCTACACCTTC. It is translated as CSAPRGQQGHYGYTF.

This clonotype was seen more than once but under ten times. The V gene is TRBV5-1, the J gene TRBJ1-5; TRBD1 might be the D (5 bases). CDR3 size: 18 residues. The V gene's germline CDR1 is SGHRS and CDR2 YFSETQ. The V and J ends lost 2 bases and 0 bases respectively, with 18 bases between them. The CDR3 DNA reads TGCGCCAGCAGCTTTCCCCCTCAGGGACCAGATAGCAATCAGCCCCAGCATTTT. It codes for CASSFPPQGPDSNQPQHF.

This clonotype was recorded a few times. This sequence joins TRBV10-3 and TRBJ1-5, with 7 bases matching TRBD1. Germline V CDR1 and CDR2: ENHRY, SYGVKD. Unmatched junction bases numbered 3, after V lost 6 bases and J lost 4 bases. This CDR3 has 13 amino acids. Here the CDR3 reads CAIRGQLNQPQHF. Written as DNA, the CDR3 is TGTGCCATCAGGGGACAGTTGAATCAGCCCCAGCATTTT.

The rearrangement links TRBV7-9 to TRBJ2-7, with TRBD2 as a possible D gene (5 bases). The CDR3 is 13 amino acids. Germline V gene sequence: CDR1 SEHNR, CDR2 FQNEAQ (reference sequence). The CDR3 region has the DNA TGTGCCAGCGGCTTCGAGGGCGGATACGAGCAGTACGTC. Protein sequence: CASGFEGGYEQYV.

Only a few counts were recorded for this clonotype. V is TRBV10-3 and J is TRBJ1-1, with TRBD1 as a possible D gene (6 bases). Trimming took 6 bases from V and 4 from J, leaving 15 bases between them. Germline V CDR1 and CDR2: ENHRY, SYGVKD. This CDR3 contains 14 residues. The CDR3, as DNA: TGTGCCATCAGGGCGGGGGGGCAAGGCACTGAAGCTTTCTTT. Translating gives CAIRAGGQGTEAFF.

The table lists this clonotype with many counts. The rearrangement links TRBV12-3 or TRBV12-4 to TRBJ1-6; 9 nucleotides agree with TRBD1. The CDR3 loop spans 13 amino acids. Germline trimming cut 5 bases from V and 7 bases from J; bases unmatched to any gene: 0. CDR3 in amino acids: CASSGQGNSPLHF. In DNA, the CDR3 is TGTGCCAGCAGTGGACAGGGGAATTCACCCCTCCACTTT.

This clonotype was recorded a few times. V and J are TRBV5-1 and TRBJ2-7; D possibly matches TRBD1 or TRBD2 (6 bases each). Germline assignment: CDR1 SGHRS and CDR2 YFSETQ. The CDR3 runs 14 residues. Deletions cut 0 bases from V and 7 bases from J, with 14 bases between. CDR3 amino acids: CASSLGPGAGEQYV. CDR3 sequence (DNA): TGCGCCAGCAGCTTGGGTCCGGGGGCGGGAGAGCAGTACGTC.

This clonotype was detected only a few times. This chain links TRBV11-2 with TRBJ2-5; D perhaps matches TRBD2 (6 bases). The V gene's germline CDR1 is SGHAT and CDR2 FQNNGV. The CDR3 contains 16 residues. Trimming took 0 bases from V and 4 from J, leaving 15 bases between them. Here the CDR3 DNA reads TGTGCCAGCAGCTTAGATGGCGACTTGGAGGGAGAGACCCAGTACTTC. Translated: CASSLDGDLEGETQYF.

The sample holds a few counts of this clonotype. CDR3: CATSEGPSSGATDTQYF. Here the CDR3 DNA reads TGTGCCACCAGTGAGGGGCCTAGCAGTGGTGCCACAGATACGCAGTATTTT. V and J are TRBV24-1 and TRBJ2-3; possibly TRBD1 or TRBD2 for D (5 bases each). The CDR3 runs to 17 residues. Per germline, CDR1 KGHDR and CDR2 SFDVKD. Trimming removed 4 bases from V and 2 bases from J, with 18 bases in between.

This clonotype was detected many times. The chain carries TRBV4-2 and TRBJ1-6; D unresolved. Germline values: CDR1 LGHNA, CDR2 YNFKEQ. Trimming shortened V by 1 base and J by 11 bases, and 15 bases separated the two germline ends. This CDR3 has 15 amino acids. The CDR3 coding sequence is TGTGCCAGCAGCCAAGGGAGGGCCCCCCTAGCACCCCTCCACTTT. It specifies CASSQGRAPLAPLHF.

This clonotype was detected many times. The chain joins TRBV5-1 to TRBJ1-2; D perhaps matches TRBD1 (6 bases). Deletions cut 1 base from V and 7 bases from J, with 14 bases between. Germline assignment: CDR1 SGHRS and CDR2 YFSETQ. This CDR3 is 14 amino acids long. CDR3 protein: CASSLPNRESGYTF. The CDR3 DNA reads TGCGCCAGCAGCTTGCCCAACAGGGAATCTGGCTACACCTTC.

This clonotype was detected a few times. The CDR3: CASSAAGGPALNEQFF. The CDR3 coding sequence is TGTGCCAGCAGTGCAGCCGGCGGACCCGCCTTGAATGAGCAGTTCTTC. The chain carries TRBV28 and TRBJ2-1; no reliable D call. The CDR3 is 16 amino acids. The V gene's germline CDR1 is MDHEN and CDR2 SYDVKM. V was shortened by 5 bases and J by 7 bases, with 21 bases between the two germline ends. The entire variable domain, with the rest obtained from reference TRBV28 and TRBJ2-1, is as follows: DVKVTQSSRYLVKRTGEKVFLECVQDMDHENMFWYRQDPGLGLRLIYFSYDVKMKEKGDIPEGYSVSREKKERFSLILESASTNQTSMYLCASSAAGGPALNEQFFGPGTRLTVL.

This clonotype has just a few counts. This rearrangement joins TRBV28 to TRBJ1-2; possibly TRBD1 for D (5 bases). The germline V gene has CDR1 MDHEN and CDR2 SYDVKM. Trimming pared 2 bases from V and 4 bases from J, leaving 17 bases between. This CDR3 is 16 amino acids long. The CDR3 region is CASSLPDSGVAYGYTF. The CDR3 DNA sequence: TGTGCCAGCAGTTTACCTGATTCGGGGGTAGCCTATGGCTACACCTTC.

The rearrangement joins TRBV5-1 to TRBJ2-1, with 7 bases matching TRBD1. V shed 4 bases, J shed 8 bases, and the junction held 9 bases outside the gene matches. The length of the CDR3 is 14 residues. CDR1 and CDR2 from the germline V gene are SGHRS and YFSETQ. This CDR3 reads CASSPRPGQDEQFF. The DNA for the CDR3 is TGCGCCAGCAGCCCCAGGCCCGGACAGGATGAGCAGTTCTTC.

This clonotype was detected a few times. CDR3 nucleotides: TGTGCCAGCAGCGCCCCTGGCCCTGAAGCTTTCTTT. Translating gives CASSAPGPEAFF. The rearrangement joins TRBV11-1 to TRBJ1-1, with D unclear. The CDR3 consists of 12 residues. Trimming took off 5 bases at V and 6 bases at J, with 10 bases between the two ends. Germline V gene data show CDR1 as SGHAT and CDR2 as FQDESV (reference sequence).